This T cell receptor beta chain was obtained from a study of T cell responses to AZD1222 COVID-19 vaccine. Clones were read by immunoSEQ multiplex PCR, and TCRdb kept only the in-frame ones, dropping some. In the table there are 130,000 to 150,000 clones, around 84% of which are singletons. The specimen comprised peripheral blood, sampled 28 days after the second AZD1222 dose. The TCR comes from an adult who received the AZD1222 COVID-19 vaccine.

CDR3 sequence: CASSSDRMATDTQYF. CDR3 bases: TGTGCCAGCAGCTCCGACCGCATGGCCACAGATACGCAGTATTTT. The chain carries TRBV7-9 and TRBJ2-3; D is undetermined. CDR1 and CDR2 from the germline V gene are SEHNR and FQNEAQ (reference sequence). V dropped 4 bases and J dropped 2 bases, with 13 bases sitting between them. The CDR3 loop spans 15 amino acids.